This TCR beta chain was profiled in a study of T cell responses to AZD1222 COVID-19 vaccine. The study, taken as a whole, reports: It should be noted that donors were predominantly white British and more often female, and clonal diversity was possibly underestimated.

TCRdb's copy holds only in-frame clones and misses some; the assay was immunoSEQ multiplex PCR. The sample contains 150,000 to 200,000 clones, roughly 92% of which appear only once. In the case of this clone: Its matching antigen is unknown.

CDR1 is LGHNA and CDR2 is YNFKEQ in the germline V gene. The CDR3 covers 14 residues. V lost 3 bases to trimming and J lost 2 bases, with 11 bases between them. This chain connects TRBV4-2 to TRBJ2-7; D ambiguous. Specimen: peripheral blood, collected on day 0 of AZD1222 vaccination. The clonotype was recovered from an adult in good health. CDR3 DNA sequence: TGTGCCAGCAGCCATCCGGACCAAGCCTACGAGCAGTACTTC. The encoded protein is CASSHPDQAYEQYF.